These 18 T cell receptor beta chains share one sample of origin, sequenced in a study of PD-1 blockade in classical Hodgkin lymphoma. Sequenced by immunoSEQ multiplex PCR; TCRdb stores in-frame clones only, minus some. The sample yields tens of thousands of clones, just under 75% seen once. All patients experienced relapse after autologous stem cell transplantation, and brentuximab vedotin exposure was variable. Sequenced material: peripheral blood mononuclear cells (PBMCs), taken before the second cycle of nivolumab. The receptors derive from a human donor with classical Hodgkin lymphoma.

This clone has more than one count but fewer than ten. The rearrangement links TRBV7-2 to TRBJ1-5; D not resolved. Germline lookup yields CDR1 SGHTA and CDR2 FQGNSA. The CDR3 sequence is 15 residues long. Trimming pared 1 base from V and 4 bases from J, leaving 11 bases between. This CDR3 is CASSLGSGRNQPQHF. In nucleotides, the CDR3 is TGTGCCAGCAGCTTAGGGTCAGGCCGGAATCAGCCCCAGCATTTT.

The gene calls are TRBV6-1 and TRBJ2-2; TRBD1 matches 9 bases. In germline, CDR1 is MNHNS, CDR2 SASEGT. With V trimmed by 7 bases and J by 5 bases, 5 bases remained unmatched. The CDR3 runs 14 residues. The DNA of the CDR3 is TGTGCCAGCATTGGGACAGGGTGGACCGGGGAGCTGTTTTTT. Encoded protein: CASIGTGWTGELFF.

The J gene is TRBJ2-2, the V gene TRBV5-1; the D gene is possibly TRBD1 (5 bases). Looked up from germline, CDR1 is SGHRS and CDR2 is YFSETQ. The CDR3 loop spans 14 amino acids. V gave up 0 bases and J gave up 7 bases, with 10 bases separating them. This CDR3 reads CASSLVAGNGELFF. The CDR3 coding sequence is TGCGCCAGCAGCTTGGTGGCAGGGAACGGGGAGCTGTTTTTT.

The chain has TRBV19 and TRBJ2-5; 7 nucleotides line up with TRBD2. Per germline, CDR1 LNHDA and CDR2 SQIVND (reference sequence). The CDR3 spans 15 residues. V was clipped by 1 base and J by 4 bases; unmatched bases: 6. CDR3 in DNA: TGTGCCAGTAGTATAGGGGCGGGAGTTGGAGAGACCCAGTACTTC. It yields the protein CASSIGAGVGETQYF.

Here the CDR3 DNA reads TGTGCCAGTAGTATTACCATCGGGGTGGACTATGGCTACACCTTC. Encoded protein: CASSITIGVDYGYTF. The chain joins TRBV19 to TRBJ1-2; unclear D gene. CDR3 length equals 15 residues. The V gene lost 3 bases and the J gene lost 3 bases, with 14 bases spanning the gap. Germline V CDR1 and CDR2: LNHDA, SQIVND (reference sequence).

V and J are TRBV6-1 and TRBJ2-3; 8 bases agree with TRBD1. CDR1 MNHNS and CDR2 SASEGT come from the germline V gene. CDR3 length: 15 amino acids. V shed 7 bases, J shed 0 bases, and the junction held 6 bases outside the gene matches. The CDR3 loop is CASTLDRVSTDTQYF. DNA for the CDR3: TGTGCCAGCACCTTGGACAGGGTTAGCACAGATACGCAGTATTTT.

The gene calls are TRBV30 and TRBJ2-7, with D uncertain. Germline V gene data show CDR1 as GTSNPN and CDR2 as SVGIG (reference sequence). V dropped 0 bases and J dropped 0 bases, with 6 bases sitting between them. The CDR3 has 13 residues. CDR3 in amino acids: CAWSVDTSYEQYF. For the CDR3, the DNA is TGTGCCTGGAGTGTAGACACCTCCTACGAGCAGTACTTC.

The rearrangement links TRBV6-1 to TRBJ2-7; D remains unclear. Germline V gene sequence: CDR1 MNHNS, CDR2 SASEGT. V lost 1 base, J lost 6 bases, and 10 bases lay in between. The CDR3 covers 13 residues. CDR3 in amino acids: CASSEVGRLEQYF. In DNA form, the CDR3 reads TGTGCCAGCAGTGAAGTAGGAAGGCTCGAGCAGTACTTC.

This clone showed up just a few times. The J gene is TRBJ1-3, the V gene TRBV28; D gene unclear. This CDR3 comprises 15 residues. Germline V gene data show CDR1 as MDHEN and CDR2 as SYDVKM. V gave up 5 bases and J gave up 3 bases, with 14 bases separating them. CDR3: CASSPSAAVGNTIYF. CDR3 DNA sequence: TGTGCCAGCAGTCCCAGCGCCGCAGTTGGAAACACCATATATTTT.

This clone was observed once. The V and J genes are TRBV7-9 and TRBJ2-5, with D perhaps TRBD1 (5 bases). Between the trimmed V and J ends, which lost 6 bases and 7 bases, there was a span of 18 bases. Germline-derived CDR1 and CDR2 are SEHNR and FQNEAQ (reference sequence). CDR3 length equals 14 residues. DNA of the CDR3: TGTGCCAGCAGTTCGCAGGGTTCGACCGGGACCCAGTACTTC. As protein: CASSSQGSTGTQYF.

The CDR3 DNA is TGTGCCAGCAGCCCCGCTACTCTAGCGGGAGAAGAGACCCAGTACTTC. Translation gives CASSPATLAGEETQYF. The J gene is TRBJ2-5, the V gene TRBV4-2; TRBD2 agrees at 10 bases. Trimming took 4 bases from V and 3 from J; bases not matched to a gene: 8. This CDR3 is built from 16 residues. Germline CDR1 is LGHNA and CDR2 is YNFKEQ.

The CDR3 here is CASSESGGIHEQYF. Here the CDR3 DNA reads TGTGCCAGCAGTGAATCAGGGGGCATCCACGAGCAGTACTTC. The chain carries TRBV25-1 and TRBJ2-7, with 8 bases identical to TRBD1. The CDR3 length is 14 residues. V lost 1 base, J lost 5 bases, and 4 bases stayed unmatched. Germline CDR1 MGHDK, CDR2 SYGVNS.

This clone has just a few counts. The chain uses TRBV6-5 and TRBJ2-7, with a weak D call TRBD1 (6 bases). Deletions cut 5 bases from V and 6 bases from J, with 17 bases between. This CDR3 is built from 14 residues. In germline, CDR1 is MNHEY, CDR2 SVGAGI. The CDR3 loop reads CASSNTQGAGEQYF. The CDR3, as DNA: TGTGCCAGCAGTAACACACAGGGTGCGGGCGAGCAGTACTTC.

This clone occurred a few times. The J gene is TRBJ2-1, the V gene TRBV10-3; perhaps TRBD2 as D (6 bases). The V end lost 3 bases, the J end lost 6 bases, and 12 bases lay between the germline ends. Germline V CDR1 and CDR2: ENHRY, SYGVKD. The CDR3 is made up of 14 amino acids. CDR3: CAISDSGGRNEQFF. The CDR3 nucleotides are TGTGCCATCAGTGATAGCGGAGGGCGCAATGAGCAGTTCTTC.

This clone was observed many times. The chain employs TRBV7-6 and TRBJ1-5; possible D gene TRBD1, 6 bases. CDR1 and CDR2 from the germline V gene are SGHVS and FNYEAQ. V lost 4 bases, J lost 2 bases, and 15 bases lay in between. The CDR3 sequence is 16 residues long. In DNA, the CDR3 is TGTGCCAGCAGCTCCAGACCCTCAGGGGGCAATCAGCCCCAGCATTTT. Translated: CASSSRPSGGNQPQHF.

The gene calls are TRBV30 and TRBJ2-3; no clear D. The germline V gene encodes CDR1 GTSNPN and CDR2 SVGIG (reference sequence). The ends were cut back, 0 bases at V and 4 bases at J, with 14 bases in the middle. There are 15 residues in the CDR3. CDR3 coding DNA: TGTGCCTGGAGTGTAGCCTCCCCCGGAGCAGATACGCAGTATTTT. Protein: CAWSVASPGADTQYF.

This chain uses TRBV6-1 with TRBJ1-1, with 11 nucleotides matching TRBD1. This CDR3 region has 15 residues. V shed 8 bases, J shed 5 bases, and the junction held 10 bases outside the gene matches. CDR1 MNHNS and CDR2 SASEGT come from the germline V gene. Written as DNA, the CDR3 is TGTGCCAGCGCCCCGTCCGGGACAGGGGGGACTGAAGCTTTCTTT. This codes for CASAPSGTGGTEAFF.

This clone was picked up one time. This rearrangement joins TRBV19 to TRBJ1-5; 9 bases agree with TRBD1. This CDR3 has 15 amino acids. Germline V gene sequence: CDR1 LNHDA, CDR2 SQIVND (reference sequence). The V gene end was trimmed by 4 bases and the J gene end by 4 bases; junction bases not matched to a gene: 5. Written as DNA, the CDR3 is TGTGCCAGTAGTACTGGGACAGGGATTAATCAGCCCCAGCATTTT. Translation: CASSTGTGINQPQHF.